The present TCR beta chain was sequenced within a study of shared clonotypes between healthy human individuals (dated by TCRdb to the early 2020s). Turning to the overall study: The cohort included three men and a couple of women between 18 and 49 years of age. Per donor, leukapheresis produced somewhere between about 0.94 and 9.5 billion PBMCs. The study deeply sequenced blood TCR repertoires of five healthy adults to estimate repertoire size and the extent of clonotype sharing between individuals. Different laboratories and diverse techniques were used to prepare libraries and sequence TCR repertoires, to increase sequencing depth and limit assay-specific biases. The study at large found these results: Sampling was restricted to blood, and TCR repertoires in tissues likely differ from the TCR repertoires found in blood. Pairwise subsampling indicated that sequencing depth was expected to affect the degree of clonotype sharing among donors. Because the study included a small number of donors, the genetic and exposure-history diversity represented was limited.

Using the deep immunoSEQ assay, multiplex PCR amplified TCR CDR3 regions from genomic DNA. Extracted genomic DNA from each cell subset was spread evenly across all wells of several immunoSEQ 96-well plates, with each plate serving as a replicate. For unsorted PBMC, roughly 0.3 ug genomic DNA, equal to 32,000 or so T cell genomes, was loaded into each replicate PCR. Ten immunoSEQ deep assay plates were used to sequence the unsorted PBMC genomic DNA. Purified libraries were quantified with a Qubit 3.0 fluorometer, sized on a Bioanalyzer 2100, and re-quantified with the KAPA Library Quantification kit. Each immunoSEQ 96-well plate was sequenced on its own single-read 150-cycle Illumina NextSeq 550 flow cell. As for how the authors treated the data: Because the immunoSEQ output included only junctional sequences and no quality scores, the filtering could not be the same as the filtering used for full-length reads. Sequences were annotated with PyIR, a Python wrapper for IgBLAST v1.9, using IMGT germline references to assign V/J genes and CDR3. Reads were filtered out if the reads had weak V/J assignments (E-value above 1e-6), no CDR3, stop codons, out-of-frame junctions, or ambiguous translated residues. V3J clonotypes were defined as sequences sharing the same inferred V gene, J gene, and CDR3 amino acid sequence. The percentage overlap between two repertoires was calculated by dividing the number of shared unique clonotypes by the size of the smaller repertoire. RTK rarefaction, the Chao1 estimator, and Recon v2.1 estimates of unobserved clonotypes were used to assess repertoire richness. TCRdb took over this immuneACCESS table, retaining in-frame rearrangements with V and J assigned. Such tables are incomplete; in checked studies, under half of the missing clones stem from an unresolved V gene, and the remainder is unexplained. V and J calls and clone size are given by that table; D and trimming were obtained from the DNA. This sample holds approximately 500,000 clones; about four fifths were observed only once. The ten largest make up roughly 13% of the sample.

The V end loses 5 bases and the J end loses 3 bases, and a stretch of 6 bases separates them. Counted from cysteine to phenylalanine, this CDR3 has 12 amino acids. The CDR3 DNA has 36 bases and is translated from base 1. From the germline V gene, CDR1 is MDHEN and CDR2 is SYDVKM. With respect to this clone: The antigen it recognizes is unknown. No base qualities exist here, and no much larger clone lies one base off it. Other DNA sequences in the sample encode the same CDR3.

The donors were healthy, HIV-negative adults with no recently reported acute infections or vaccinations. Every donor was a Caucasian adult residing in Nashville, Tennessee, USA. For unsorted samples, tens of millions of PBMCs were counted, and genomic DNA was extracted using the QIAamp DNA Blood Mini kit. Blood was obtained by leukapheresis, after which PBMCs were separated by Ficoll-Histopaque density gradient centrifugation and cryopreserved in liquid nitrogen vapor phase. Sequenced sample: PBMCs. This receptor was taken from a woman between 40 and 55 years old in good health. Some clones in this sample may be carry-over from other donors' samples. The chain employs TRBV28 and TRBJ2-3; the D gene identity is not certain. The sequence in DNA is TGTGCCAGCAGTCCTTCGACAGATACGCAGTATTTT. Its protein product is CASSPSTDTQYF. The entire variable domain, with the stretches around the CDR3 drawn from the reference TRBV28 and TRBJ2-3 proteins, is DVKVTQSSRYLVKRTGEKVFLECVQDMDHENMFWYRQDPGLGLRLIYFSYDVKMKEKGDIPEGYSVSREKKERFSLILESASTNQTSMYLCASSPSTDTQYFGPGTRLTVL.